This TCR beta chain was identified in a study of cytomegalovirus exposure and HLA in healthy donors. Study-level findings and limits: In a later analysis, specific HLA alleles were associated with approximately 17,000 TCR beta sequences at a 0.05 false discovery rate. Likely technical artifact: a cluster of highly shared sequence variants. A later examination showed that TCR association rates differed by HLA locus, with DRB1 most and HLA-C fewest. Later genetic work tied a missense DCLRE1C variant to beta-chain V and J trimming.

As for this clone: Its cognate antigen is unknown.

The V and J ends lost 5 bases and 5 bases respectively, with 9 bases between them. This CDR3 region has 12 residues. Germline CDR1 MNHNS, CDR2 SASEGT. The PCR had 60 Vbeta and 13 Jbeta primers. TCRdb's table, derived via immunoSEQ multiplex PCR, lists solely in-frame clones and lacks some. This sample carries fewer than 150,000 clones, more than 75% of them seen once, and the ten largest clones take under 4.5%. The receptor was isolated from a man younger than 35 in good health and CMV-seronegative. This chain connects TRBV6-1 to TRBJ1-1; perhaps TRBD1 as D (6 bases). The sample was PBMCs. CDR3 nucleotides: TGTGCCAGCAGTTTACAGGGTACTGAAGCTTTCTTT. It codes for CASSLQGTEAFF.